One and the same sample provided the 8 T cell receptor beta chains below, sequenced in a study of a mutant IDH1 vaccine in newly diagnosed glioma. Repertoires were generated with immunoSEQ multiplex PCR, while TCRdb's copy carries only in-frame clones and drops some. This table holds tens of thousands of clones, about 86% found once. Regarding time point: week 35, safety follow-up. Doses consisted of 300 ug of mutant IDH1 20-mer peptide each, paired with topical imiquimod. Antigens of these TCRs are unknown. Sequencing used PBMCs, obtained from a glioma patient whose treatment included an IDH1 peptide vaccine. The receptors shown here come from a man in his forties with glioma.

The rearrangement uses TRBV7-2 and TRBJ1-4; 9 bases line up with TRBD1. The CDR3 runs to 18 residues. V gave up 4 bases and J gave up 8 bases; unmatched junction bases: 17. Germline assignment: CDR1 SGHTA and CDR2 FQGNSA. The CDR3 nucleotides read TGTGCCAGCAGCTACTCCCCCGGGACAGGGAACCAATACGAAAAACTGTTTTTT. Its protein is CASSYSPGTGNQYEKLFF.

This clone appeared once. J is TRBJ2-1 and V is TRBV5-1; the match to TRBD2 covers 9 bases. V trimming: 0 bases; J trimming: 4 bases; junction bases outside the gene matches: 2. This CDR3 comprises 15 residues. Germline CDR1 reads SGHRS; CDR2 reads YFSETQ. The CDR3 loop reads CASSLGTSDYNEQFF. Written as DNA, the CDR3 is TGCGCCAGCAGCTTGGGGACTAGCGATTACAATGAGCAGTTCTTC. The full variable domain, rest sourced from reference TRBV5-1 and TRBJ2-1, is KAGVTQTPRYLIKTRGQQVTLSCSPISGHRSVSWYQQTPGQGLQFLFEYFSETQRNKGNFPGRFSGRQFSNSRSEMNVSTLELGDSALYLCASSLGTSDYNEQFFGPGTRLTVL.

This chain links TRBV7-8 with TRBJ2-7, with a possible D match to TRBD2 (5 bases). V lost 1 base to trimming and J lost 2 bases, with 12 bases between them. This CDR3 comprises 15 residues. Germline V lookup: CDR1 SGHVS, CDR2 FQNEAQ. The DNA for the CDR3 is TGTGCCAGCAGCTTAGGCGGCAGAGGGACCTACGAGCAGTACTTC. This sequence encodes CASSLGGRGTYEQYF.

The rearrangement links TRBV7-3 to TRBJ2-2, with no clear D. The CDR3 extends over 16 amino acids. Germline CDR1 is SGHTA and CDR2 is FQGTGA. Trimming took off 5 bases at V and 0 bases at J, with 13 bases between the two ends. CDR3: CASSPGRSSNTGELFF. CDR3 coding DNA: TGTGCCAGCAGCCCTGGACGGAGCTCGAACACCGGGGAGCTGTTTTTT.

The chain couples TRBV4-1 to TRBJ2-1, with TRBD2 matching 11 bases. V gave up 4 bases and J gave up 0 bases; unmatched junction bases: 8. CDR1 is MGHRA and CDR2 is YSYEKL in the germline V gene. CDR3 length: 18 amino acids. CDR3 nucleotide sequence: TGCGCCAGCAGCCGACTAGCGGGATTTAGAAGCTCCTACAATGAGCAGTTCTTC. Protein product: CASSRLAGFRSSYNEQFF.

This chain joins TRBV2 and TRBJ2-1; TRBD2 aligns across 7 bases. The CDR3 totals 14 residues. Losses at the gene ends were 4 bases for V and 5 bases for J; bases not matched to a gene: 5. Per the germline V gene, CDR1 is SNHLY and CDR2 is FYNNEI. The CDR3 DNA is TGTGCCAGCAGTGCTGGACTAGTAGACAATGAGCAGTTCTTC. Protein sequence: CASSAGLVDNEQFF.

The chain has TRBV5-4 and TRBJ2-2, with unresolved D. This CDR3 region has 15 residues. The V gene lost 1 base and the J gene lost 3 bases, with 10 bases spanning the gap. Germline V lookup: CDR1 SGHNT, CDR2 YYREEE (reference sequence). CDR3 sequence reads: CASSLFGSHTGELFF. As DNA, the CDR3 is TGTGCCAGCAGCTTGTTCGGTAGTCACACCGGGGAGCTGTTTTTT.

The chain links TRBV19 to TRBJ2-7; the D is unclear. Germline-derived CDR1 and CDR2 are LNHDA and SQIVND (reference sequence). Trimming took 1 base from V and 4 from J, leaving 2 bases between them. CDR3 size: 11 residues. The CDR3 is CASSIGYEQYF. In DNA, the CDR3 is TGTGCCAGTAGTATAGGGTACGAGCAGTACTTC.